This T cell receptor beta chain was profiled in a study of blood T cell repertoires in COVID-19. Overall study context: The United States, Italy and Spain were the sources of the acute and convalescent COVID-19 samples. T cells, B-cell-depleted T cells, or PBMCs supplied cDNA or gDNA.

Authors' methods: Counts of nucleated cells, estimated from reference gene primer amplification, were obtained. Using immunoSEQ multiplex PCR, the repertoire was profiled, and TCRdb retains in-frame clones only, with some absent. The V and J calls and clone size are taken from that table; D and trimming were inferred from the DNA. Among about 250,000 clones listed, about 89% were seen once. This clone appeared a single time. Trimming cost V 8 bases and J 3 bases; bases outside gene matches: 7. The CDR3 extends over 14 amino acids. Germline CDR1 and CDR2: KGHSH and LQKENI. J is TRBJ2-7 and V is TRBV18; 10 bases line up with TRBD1. This TCR was sampled from a woman aged 55 to 70 who had recovered from COVID-19. Sequenced input: peripheral blood. CDR3 DNA: TGTGCCAGCGTCGGGACAGGGGCGCTCTACGAGCAGTACTTC. Protein product: CASVGTGALYEQYF.